This T cell receptor (beta chain) was recovered during a study of OX40 agonist ivuxolimab in advanced cancers. Across the whole study: Intravenous ivuxolimab at 0.01 to 10 mg/kg was given to patients every 2 weeks.

Clones were read by immunoSEQ multiplex PCR, and TCRdb kept only the in-frame ones, dropping some. The top ten hold roughly 40% of the sample, which has 40,000 to 50,000 clones, more than 75% seen once. Note on this clone: What it binds is not known.

Study results and limitations: Averaged across samples, CD8+ T cells carried more expanded clones than CD4+ did.

This sample comprised CD4+ or CD8+ T cells sorted from blood, obtained in a trial of the OX40 agonist ivuxolimab. The TCR was taken from an adult with an advanced solid tumor such as melanoma, head and neck, liver or kidney cancer.

The chain's CDR3 is CASRAGQVNTEAFF. DNA of the CDR3: TGTGCCAGCAGGGCCGGGCAGGTCAACACTGAAGCTTTCTTT. The chain recombines TRBV6-5 with TRBJ1-1, with D unresolved. The CDR3 totals 14 residues. The V end lost 6 bases, the J end lost 2 bases, and 13 bases lay between the germline ends. In germline, CDR1 is MNHEY, CDR2 SVGAGI.